This section outlines one T cell receptor beta chain sequence together with its context. This sample was included in a study of CD8 T cells in Susac syndrome. Trimming cost V 2 bases and J 8 bases, with 12 bases left between them. The CDR3 extends over 12 amino acids. Germline CDR1 DFQATT, CDR2 SNEGSKA (reference sequence). The authors reverse transcribed roughly 0.5 to 1 ug RNA with random hexamers. The immunoSEQ assay covered 54 Vbeta and 13 Jbeta segments for CDR3. A single record per CDR3 protein comes from TCRdb applying MiXCR to the immunoSEQ multiplex PCR reads. The data contain some 190,000 distinct CDR3 sequences, 85% to 95% of them seen just once; the ten biggest clones take up 0.095% to 0.12%. TCR beta was sequenced from blood CD8+ and CD4+ T cells. In contrast to the negatively isolated CD8+ and CD4+ T cells, TEMRA cells were FACS-enriched.

The clonotype comes from a human donor in good health. The rearrangement uses TRBV20-1 and TRBJ1-2, with unresolved D. Material: CD4+ T cells from PBMCs. This chain's CDR3 is CSARPDTVGYTF. The CDR3 bases are TGCAGTGCTAGACCCGACACAGTCGGCTACACCTTC.